The present TCR beta chain was sequenced within a study of T cell responses to AZD1222 COVID-19 vaccine. The germline gives CDR1 LNHDA, CDR2 SQIVND (reference sequence). Trimming shortened V by 3 bases and J by 7 bases, and 24 bases separated the two germline ends. CDR3 length equals 17 residues. On this clone: Its antigen is not known.

Study-wide points: Regions left unmutated in variants are reportedly the target of nearly half of spike-specific TCRs.

The data were produced by immunoSEQ multiplex PCR, yet TCRdb's version contains in-frame clones alone and is incomplete. The table lists roughly 92,000 clones, around 90% of them singletons. The specimen was peripheral blood, collected on day 0 of AZD1222 vaccination. This sequence was found in an adult in good health. The chain carries TRBV19 and TRBJ1-1, with D uncertain. This CDR3 reads CASSILDGTSKDLEAFF. The CDR3 coding sequence is TGTGCCAGTAGTATCCTGGACGGAACTTCCAAGGACCTTGAAGCTTTCTTT.